This T cell receptor (beta chain) is drawn from a study of blood T cell repertoires in COVID-19 (TCRdb year 2020). About the study as a whole: The collaborator samples originated in the United States, Italy and Spain and spanned the acute and convalescent phases of COVID-19. The prospective study material was composed of cDNA or gDNA derived from T cells, B-cell-depleted T cells, or PBMCs. Deeply sampled blood TCRbeta repertoires from subjects exposed to, actively infected with, or recovered from COVID-19 were included in the dataset. The repertoires were made available in a free public database intended to serve as a resource for research on the immune response to SARS-CoV-2. The samples were drawn from the first 160 participants of the ongoing ImmuneRACE study and from 1,254 subjects provided by 6 global collaborators. Sample metadata almost always included a de-identified subject ID, COVID-19 status, age in years and sex. Where available, HLA class I and class II types were obtained from metadata supplied by the sample provider rather than from assay-based typing.

About this clone: No antigen is known for it. No much larger clone is present one base from it, and per-base qualities are unavailable.

TCRbeta CDR3 regions were amplified from genomic DNA by means of the immunoSEQ Assay, a bias-controlled multiplex PCR. Turning to the authors' computational methods: Within the assay, amplification of reference gene primers was used to estimate how many nucleated cells each sample contained. To quantify the absolute abundance of each unique TCRbeta CDR3 rearrangement, sequence reads were collapsed and filtered. For each sample, productive Simpson clonality was calculated as the square root of Simpson's diversity index over productive rearrangements. Entries here come from immuneACCESS through TCRdb and include only in-frame sequences with V and J called. Some clones fail to appear in such tables; in the studies checked, an unresolved V gene covers under half of the shortfall, and the cause of the remainder is unknown. The V and J calls and clone size were taken over from that table, and D and trimming were inferred from the DNA. Across this sample there are over 90,000 clones, with about 90% seen only once. The ten largest clonotypes hold roughly 6.2% of the sample.

The collaborating institutions used their own protocols to collect whole blood in K2EDTA tubes. For TCRbeta analysis, collaborator samples were shipped as frozen whole blood, as isolated PBMCs, or as DNA extracted from either sample type. The CDR3 runs 16 residues from the cysteine to the phenylalanine. Just CDR3 DNA is preserved here, 48 bases in frame from base 1. V is trimmed back by 3 bases and J by 3 bases, and the junction contains 9 bases that no gene match accounts for. CDR1 and CDR2 are drawn from the germline V gene (reference sequence): LGHDT, YNNKEL. Results and caveats for the whole study, not just this receptor: The quantity of clinical and demographic metadata differed by source and by participant and was supplied without curation.

This TCR was sampled from a human donor in a cohort sampled during active COVID-19. This sequence uses TRBV3-1 (or the pseudogene TRBV3-2) and TRBJ2-7, with 9 junctional bases fitting TRBD2. The source material was peripheral blood. The CDR3 region: CASSHSALAGLYEQYF. Read as DNA, the sequence is TGTGCCAGCAGCCATTCCGCACTAGCGGGTCTCTACGAGCAGTACTTC.